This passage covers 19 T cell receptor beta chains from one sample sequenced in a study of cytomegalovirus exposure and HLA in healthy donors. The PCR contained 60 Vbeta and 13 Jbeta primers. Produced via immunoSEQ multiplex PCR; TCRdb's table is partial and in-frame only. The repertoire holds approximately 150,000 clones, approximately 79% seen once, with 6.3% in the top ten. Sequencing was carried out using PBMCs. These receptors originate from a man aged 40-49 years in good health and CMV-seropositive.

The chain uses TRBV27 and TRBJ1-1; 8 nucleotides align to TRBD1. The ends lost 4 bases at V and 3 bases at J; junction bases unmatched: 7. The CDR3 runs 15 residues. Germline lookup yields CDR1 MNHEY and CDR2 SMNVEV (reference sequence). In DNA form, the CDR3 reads TGTGCCAGCAGTTCCCTACAGGGGGTGGACACTGAAGCTTTCTTT. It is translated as CASSSLQGVDTEAFF.

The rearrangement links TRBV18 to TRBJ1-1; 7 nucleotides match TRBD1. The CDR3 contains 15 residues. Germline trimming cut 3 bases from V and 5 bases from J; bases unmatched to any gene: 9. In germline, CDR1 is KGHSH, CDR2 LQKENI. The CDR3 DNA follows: TGTGCCAGCTCACCCCGACAGGGCGAGGGAACTGAAGCTTTCTTT. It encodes CASSPRQGEGTEAFF.

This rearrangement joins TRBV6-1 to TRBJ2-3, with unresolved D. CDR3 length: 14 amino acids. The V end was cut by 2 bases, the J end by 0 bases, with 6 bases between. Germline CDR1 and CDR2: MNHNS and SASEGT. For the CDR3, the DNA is TGTGCCAGCAGTGAACTTGGCAGCACAGATACGCAGTATTTT. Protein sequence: CASSELGSTDTQYF.

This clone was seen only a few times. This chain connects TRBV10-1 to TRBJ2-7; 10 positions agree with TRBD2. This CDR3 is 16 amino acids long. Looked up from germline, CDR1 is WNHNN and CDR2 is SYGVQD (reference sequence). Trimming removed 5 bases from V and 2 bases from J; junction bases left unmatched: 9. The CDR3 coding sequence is TGCGCCAGCAGTCGATTTTTAGCGGGAGGAACCTACGAGCAGTACTTC. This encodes CASSRFLAGGTYEQYF.

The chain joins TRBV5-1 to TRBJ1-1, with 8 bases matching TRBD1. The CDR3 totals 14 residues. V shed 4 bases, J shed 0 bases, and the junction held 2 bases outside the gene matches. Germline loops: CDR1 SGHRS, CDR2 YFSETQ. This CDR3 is CASSRQGMNTEAFF. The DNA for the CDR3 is TGCGCCAGCAGCCGACAGGGGATGAACACTGAAGCTTTCTTT.

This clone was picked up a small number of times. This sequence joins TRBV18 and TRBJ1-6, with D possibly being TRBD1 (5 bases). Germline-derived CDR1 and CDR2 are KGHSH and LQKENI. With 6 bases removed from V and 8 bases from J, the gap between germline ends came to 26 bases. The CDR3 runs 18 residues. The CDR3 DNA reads TGTGCCAGCTCGCCCGCGACTTACAGGAGGGGTTGGGATTCACCCCTCCACTTT. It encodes CASSPATYRRGWDSPLHF.

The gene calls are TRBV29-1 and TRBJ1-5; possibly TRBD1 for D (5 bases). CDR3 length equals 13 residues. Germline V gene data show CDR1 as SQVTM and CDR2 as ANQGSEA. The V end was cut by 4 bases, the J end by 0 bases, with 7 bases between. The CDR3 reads CSVGQNSNQPQHF. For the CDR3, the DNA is TGCAGCGTTGGACAGAATAGCAATCAGCCCCAGCATTTT. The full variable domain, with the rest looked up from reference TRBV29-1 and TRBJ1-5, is SAVISQKPSRDICQRGTSLTIQCQVDSQVTMMFWYRQQPGQSLTLIATANQGSEATYESGFVIDKFPISRPNLTFSTLTVSNMSPEDSSIYLCSVGQNSNQPQHFGDGTRLSIL.

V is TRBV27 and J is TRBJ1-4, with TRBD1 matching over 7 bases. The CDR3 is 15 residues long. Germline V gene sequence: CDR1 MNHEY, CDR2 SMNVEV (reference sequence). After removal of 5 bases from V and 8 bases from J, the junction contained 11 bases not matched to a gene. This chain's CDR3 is CASSPRDSHLEKLFF. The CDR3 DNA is TGTGCCAGCAGTCCCCGGGACAGCCATTTGGAAAAACTGTTTTTT.

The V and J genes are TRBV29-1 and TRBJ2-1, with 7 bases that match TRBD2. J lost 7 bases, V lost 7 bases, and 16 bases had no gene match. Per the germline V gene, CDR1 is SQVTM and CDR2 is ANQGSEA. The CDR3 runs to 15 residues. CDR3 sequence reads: CSGTGGTFGLNEQFF. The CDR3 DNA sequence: TGCAGCGGGACCGGGGGGACGTTCGGGTTGAATGAGCAGTTCTTC.

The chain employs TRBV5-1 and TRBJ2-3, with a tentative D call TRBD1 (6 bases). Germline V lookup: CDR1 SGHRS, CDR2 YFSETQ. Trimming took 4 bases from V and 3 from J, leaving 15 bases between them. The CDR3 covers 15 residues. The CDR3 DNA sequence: TGCGCCAGCAGCGAGACAGGAACGGGGACAGATACGCAGTATTTT. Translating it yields CASSETGTGTDTQYF.

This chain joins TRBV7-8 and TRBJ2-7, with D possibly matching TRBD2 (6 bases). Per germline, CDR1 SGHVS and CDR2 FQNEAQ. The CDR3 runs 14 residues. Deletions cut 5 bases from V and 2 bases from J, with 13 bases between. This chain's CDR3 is CASSIGGPTYEQYF. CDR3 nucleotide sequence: TGTGCCAGCAGCATCGGGGGACCTACCTACGAGCAGTACTTC.

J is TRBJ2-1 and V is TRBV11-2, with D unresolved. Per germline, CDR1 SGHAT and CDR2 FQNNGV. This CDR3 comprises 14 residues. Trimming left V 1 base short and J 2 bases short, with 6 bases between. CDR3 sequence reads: CASSLGTAYNEQFF. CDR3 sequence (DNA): TGTGCCAGCAGCTTAGGTACAGCCTACAATGAGCAGTTCTTC.

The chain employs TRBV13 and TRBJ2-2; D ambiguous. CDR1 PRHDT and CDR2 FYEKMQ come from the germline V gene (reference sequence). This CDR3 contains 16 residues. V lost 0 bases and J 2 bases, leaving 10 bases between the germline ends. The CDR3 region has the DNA TGTGCCAGCAGCTTAGGCCGACGACAAAACACCGGGGAGCTGTTTTTT. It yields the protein CASSLGRRQNTGELFF. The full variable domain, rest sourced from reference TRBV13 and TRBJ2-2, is AAGVIQSPRHLIKEKRETATLKCYPIPRHDTVYWYQQGPGQDPQFLISFYEKMQSDKGSIPDRFSAQQFSDYHSELNMSSLELGDSALYFCASSLGRRQNTGELFFGEGSRLTVL.

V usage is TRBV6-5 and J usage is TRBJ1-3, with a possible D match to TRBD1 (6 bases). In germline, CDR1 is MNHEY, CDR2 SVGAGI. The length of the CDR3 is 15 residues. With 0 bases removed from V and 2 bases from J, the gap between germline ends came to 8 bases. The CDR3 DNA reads TGTGCCAGCAGTTACTCGGCAGGGGCTGGAAACACCATATATTTT. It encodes CASSYSAGAGNTIYF.

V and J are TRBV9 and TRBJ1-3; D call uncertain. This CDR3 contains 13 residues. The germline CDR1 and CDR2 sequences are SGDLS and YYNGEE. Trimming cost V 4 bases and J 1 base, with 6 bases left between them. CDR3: CASSTGSGNTIYF. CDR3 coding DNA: TGTGCCAGCAGCACGGGGTCTGGAAACACCATATATTTT.

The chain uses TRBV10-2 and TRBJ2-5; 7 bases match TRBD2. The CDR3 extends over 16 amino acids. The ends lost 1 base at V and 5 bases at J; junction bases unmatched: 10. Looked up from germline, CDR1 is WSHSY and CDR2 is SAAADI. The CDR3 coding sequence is TGCGCCAGCAGTGAGTGGGGAGGGGCGGCCCCGGAGACCCAGTACTTC. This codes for CASSEWGGAAPETQYF.

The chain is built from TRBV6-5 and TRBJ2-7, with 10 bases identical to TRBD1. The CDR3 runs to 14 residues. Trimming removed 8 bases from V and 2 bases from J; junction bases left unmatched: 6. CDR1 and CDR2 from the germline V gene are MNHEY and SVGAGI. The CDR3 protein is CASAAGTGAYEQYF. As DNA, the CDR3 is TGTGCCAGCGCCGCCGGGACAGGGGCCTACGAGCAGTACTTC.

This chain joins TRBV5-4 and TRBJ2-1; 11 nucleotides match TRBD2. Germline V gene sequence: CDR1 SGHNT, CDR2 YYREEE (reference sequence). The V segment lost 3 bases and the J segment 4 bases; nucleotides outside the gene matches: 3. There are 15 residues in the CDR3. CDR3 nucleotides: TGTGCCAGCAGCTCGACTAGCGGGACATACAATGAGCAGTTCTTC. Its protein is CASSSTSGTYNEQFF.

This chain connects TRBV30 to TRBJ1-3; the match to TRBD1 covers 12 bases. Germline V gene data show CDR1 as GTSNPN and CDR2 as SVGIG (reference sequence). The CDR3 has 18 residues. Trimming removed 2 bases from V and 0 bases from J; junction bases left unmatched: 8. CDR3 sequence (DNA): TGTGCCTGGAGTCGCCGGGACAGGGGGCTTCACTCTGGAAACACCATATATTTT. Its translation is CAWSRRDRGLHSGNTIYF.